The next 23 T cell receptor beta chains were all read from a single sample in a study of blood T cell repertoires in COVID-19 (dated by TCRdb to the early 2020s). The library was made by the immunoSEQ multiplex PCR assay. TCRdb retrieved this table from immuneACCESS and kept in-frame rearrangements only. Not all clones are present; in checked studies, unresolved V genes account for under half, and no reason is known for the remainder. This sample is represented by about 190,000 clones; 85% to 90% of them were singletons. Approximately 25% of the sample is held by the ten biggest clonotypes. Sequenced sample: PBMCs or T cells enriched from blood (not recorded which). These receptors all stem from a woman between 40 and 55 years old in a cohort exposed to, infected with or recovered from COVID-19 (not recorded which).

The V call is TRBV5-8, the J call TRBJ1-2; a weak D match, TRBD1 (6 bases). The CDR3 runs 15 residues. V lost 2 bases to trimming and J lost 4 bases, with 15 bases between them. CDR1 is SGHTS and CDR2 is YDEGEE in the germline V gene. CDR3 sequence reads: CASSLQGPLGYGYTF. The CDR3 DNA reads as TGTGCCAGCAGCTTACAGGGACCTTTGGGCTATGGCTACACCTTC.

This chain links TRBV11-2 with TRBJ2-4; TRBD1 agrees at 7 bases. This CDR3 comprises 14 residues. Per the germline V gene, CDR1 is SGHAT and CDR2 is FQNNGV. Trimming took 1 base from V and 8 from J; bases not matched to a gene: 5. The CDR3 coding sequence is TGTGCCAGCAGCTTAGTTGGGCAGGGGGACATTCAGTACTTC. Protein: CASSLVGQGDIQYF. The full variable domain, completed using reference TRBV11-2 and TRBJ2-4, is EAGVAQSPRYKIIEKRQSVAFWCNPISGHATLYWYQQILGQGPKLLIQFQNNGVVDDSQLPKDRFSAERLKGVDSTLKIQPAKLEDSAVYLCASSLVGQGDIQYFGAGTRLSVL.

V and J are TRBV5-1 and TRBJ1-4, with TRBD1 matching 9 bases. Per germline, CDR1 SGHRS and CDR2 YFSETQ. V lost 4 bases and J lost 3; bases outside the gene matches: 7. There are 16 residues in the CDR3. The CDR3 DNA follows: TGCGCCAGCAGCATTACAGGGGGCCTAGCTAATGAAAAACTGTTTTTT. Translation: CASSITGGLANEKLFF. Supplemented by reference TRBV5-1 and TRBJ1-4, the full variable domain reads KAGVTQTPRYLIKTRGQQVTLSCSPISGHRSVSWYQQTPGQGLQFLFEYFSETQRNKGNFPGRFSGRQFSNSRSEMNVSTLELGDSALYLCASSITGGLANEKLFFGSGTQLSVL.

Remarks on this clone: The same CDR3 also results from other DNA sequences found in this sample. CDR3 amino acids: CASSYSGANEQFF. The CDR3 DNA reads TGTGCCAGCAGTTACTCAGGGGCCAATGAGCAGTTCTTC. V usage is TRBV6-2 or TRBV6-3 and J usage is TRBJ2-1, with a weak D call TRBD1 (5 bases). The CDR3 has 13 residues. Trimming removed 0 bases at V and 6 bases at J, with 6 bases between. The V gene's germline CDR1 is MNHEY and CDR2 SVGEGT.

The chain recombines TRBV27 with TRBJ2-3, with 12 positions matching TRBD2. V lost 6 bases to trimming and J lost 3 bases; unmatched junction nucleotides: 10. Germline loops: CDR1 MNHEY, CDR2 SMNVEV (reference sequence). The CDR3 has 17 amino acids. The CDR3 DNA follows: TGTGCCAGCAGCGACCTGCTAGCGGGGGGGCCGACAGATACGCAGTATTTT. Translation gives CASSDLLAGGPTDTQYF.

The rearrangement links TRBV20-1 to TRBJ2-3; 12 bases are shared with TRBD2. Germline CDR1 is DFQATT and CDR2 is SNEGSKA (reference sequence). Unmatched junction bases numbered 6, after V lost 3 bases and J lost 5 bases. The CDR3 totals 15 residues. CDR3 protein: CSASHTSGRRDTQYF. CDR3 sequence (DNA): TGCAGTGCTAGTCACACTAGCGGGAGGAGAGATACGCAGTATTTT.

The chain employs TRBV6-1 and TRBJ1-2; a weak D match, TRBD1 (5 bases). Trimming took 0 bases from V and 8 from J, leaving 13 bases between them. Germline CDR1 is MNHNS and CDR2 is SASEGT. The CDR3 length is 14 residues. CDR3 coding DNA: TGTGCCAGCAGTGAAGCGGGGGGAGTGTGGGGCTACACCTTC. Its translation: CASSEAGGVWGYTF.

J is TRBJ2-1 and V is TRBV7-8, with D perhaps matching TRBD1 (5 bases). Germline CDR1 reads SGHVS; CDR2 reads FQNEAQ. The CDR3 totals 13 residues. Deletions cut 4 bases from V and 2 bases from J, with 6 bases between. The CDR3 here is CASSWGAYNEQFF. The CDR3 DNA reads TGTGCCAGCAGCTGGGGCGCCTACAATGAGCAGTTCTTC.

CDR3 protein: CASSWRQGVAGETQYF. CDR3 bases: TGTGCCAGCAGTTGGAGACAGGGGGTCGCGGGAGAGACCCAGTACTTC. V and J are TRBV6-2 or TRBV6-3 and TRBJ2-5; TRBD1 matches 9 bases. Germline CDR1 MNHEY, CDR2 SVGEGT. The trim removed 4 bases at V and 4 bases at J, leaving 10 bases unmatched. This CDR3 comprises 16 residues.

V and J are TRBV4-1 and TRBJ2-7, with 8 positions matching TRBD2. Germline CDR1 is MGHRA and CDR2 is YSYEKL. The CDR3 runs 12 residues. The trim removed 6 bases at V and 6 bases at J, leaving 4 bases unmatched. CDR3 amino acids: CASSSGTREQYF. The CDR3 DNA reads TGCGCCAGCAGTAGCGGGACTCGCGAGCAGTACTTC.

This chain uses TRBV28 with TRBJ2-2; D may be TRBD1 (5 bases). V shed 2 bases and J shed 3 bases, with 7 bases lying between them. The CDR3 consists of 14 residues. CDR1 MDHEN and CDR2 SYDVKM come from the germline V gene. The CDR3 DNA sequence: TGTGCCAGCAGTTTACGACAGTACACCGGGGAGCTGTTTTTT. Its translation is CASSLRQYTGELFF.

This clone was observed a few times. The CDR3 loop reads CASTLGNTIYF. CDR3 sequence (DNA): TGTGCCTCCACACTAGGAAACACCATATATTTT. This chain connects TRBV6-5 to TRBJ1-3; no firm D call. The germline gives CDR1 MNHEY, CDR2 SVGAGI. This CDR3 contains 11 residues. V was cut by 11 bases and J by 4 bases, with 9 bases left in between.

V usage is TRBV2 and J usage is TRBJ2-1; tentative D call: TRBD1 (5 bases). Per germline, CDR1 SNHLY and CDR2 FYNNEI. The CDR3 runs 12 residues. V was clipped by 4 bases and J by 9 bases, with 10 bases between them. In DNA form, the CDR3 reads TGTGCCAGCAGTGCCGGCAGGGCTGAGCAGTTCTTC. Its protein product is CASSAGRAEQFF.

Only a few counts were recorded for this clone. For the CDR3, the DNA is TGTGCCAGCAGCCAAGATAACCCGACTAGCGGGGTAGCCAAAAACATTCAGTACTTC. Its translation: CASSQDNPTSGVAKNIQYF. This chain links TRBV4-2 with TRBJ2-4; 11 bases are a match to TRBD2. Germline V lookup: CDR1 LGHNA, CDR2 YNFKEQ. The CDR3 spans 19 residues. V shed 0 bases, J shed 0 bases, and the junction held 7 bases outside the gene matches.

In its sample, this clone was seen once. J is TRBJ2-3 and V is TRBV10-1; TRBD2 matches at 10 bases. Germline CDR1 reads WNHNN; CDR2 reads SYGVQD (reference sequence). CDR3 length: 15 amino acids. Germline trimming cut 10 bases from V and 3 bases from J; bases unmatched to any gene: 10. For the CDR3, the DNA is TGCGCCACTCCCTCCGGGACTAGCGAGACAGATACGCAGTATTTT. Protein sequence: CATPSGTSETDTQYF.

The rearrangement links TRBV6-5 to TRBJ2-4, with D maybe TRBD1 (6 bases). The CDR3 spans 14 residues. Germline V lookup: CDR1 MNHEY, CDR2 SVGAGI. V was trimmed by 6 bases and J by 2 bases, leaving 11 bases between them. The CDR3 here is CASRDTGSKNIQYF. CDR3 sequence (DNA): TGTGCCAGCAGAGATACAGGGTCCAAAAACATTCAGTACTTC.

The rearrangement uses TRBV19 and TRBJ2-7; tentatively, D is TRBD2 (7 bases). Trimming stripped 4 bases from V and 2 bases from J, with 15 bases between. In germline, CDR1 is LNHDA, CDR2 SQIVND (reference sequence). The CDR3 length is 15 residues. The CDR3 protein is CASSRTGGQAYEQYF. The CDR3 DNA reads as TGTGCCAGTAGTAGGACGGGGGGCCAAGCCTACGAGCAGTACTTC.

The V and J genes are TRBV5-8 and TRBJ1-1; D is perhaps TRBD1 (5 bases). The germline V and J ends were trimmed by 4 bases and 3 bases, with 13 bases remaining between them. Per germline, CDR1 SGHTS and CDR2 YDEGEE. The CDR3 has 14 residues. The CDR3 nucleotides read TGTGCCAGCAGCCCGGAAACAGGACACACTGAAGCTTTCTTT. Encoded protein: CASSPETGHTEAFF.

V and J are TRBV7-8 and TRBJ1-1, with D unclear. Germline V lookup: CDR1 SGHVS, CDR2 FQNEAQ. CDR3 size: 15 residues. V was cut by 3 bases and J by 10 bases, with 21 bases left in between. The CDR3 region has the DNA TGTGCCAGCAGCTTGGGAGGGATGGGCCTACTGGGAGCTTTCTTT. Translating gives CASSLGGMGLLGAFF.

This chain joins TRBV5-1 and TRBJ1-1; the D gene is possibly TRBD1 (5 bases). Germline V gene sequence: CDR1 SGHRS, CDR2 YFSETQ. The CDR3 has 14 amino acids. The V gene lost 4 bases and the J gene lost 3 bases, with 13 bases spanning the gap. The CDR3 spells CASSLSSGYTEAFF. CDR3 coding DNA: TGCGCCAGCAGCCTCTCTTCAGGGTACACTGAAGCTTTCTTT.

The chain combines TRBV10-2 with TRBJ2-5; 7 bases line up with TRBD1. This CDR3 is 14 amino acids long. The V segment lost 5 bases and the J segment 2 bases; nucleotides outside the gene matches: 5. Looked up from germline, CDR1 is WSHSY and CDR2 is SAAADI. Here the CDR3 DNA reads TGCGCCAGCAGTAGAATGACAGGGCAAGAGACCCAGTACTTC. The encoded protein is CASSRMTGQETQYF.

This sequence joins TRBV6-2 or TRBV6-3 and TRBJ2-1, with 10 bases fitting TRBD1. The CDR3 length is 15 residues. V lost 5 bases to trimming and J lost 4 bases; unmatched junction nucleotides: 5. The germline gives CDR1 MNHEY, CDR2 SVGEGT. In DNA form, the CDR3 reads TGTGCCAGCAGTCAGGGACAGGGGCCTTACAATGAGCAGTTCTTC. As protein: CASSQGQGPYNEQFF.

In its sample, this clone was seen once. The chain combines TRBV10-2 with TRBJ1-2, with 9 positions matching TRBD1. V trimming: 2 bases; J trimming: 1 base; junction bases outside the gene matches: 8. CDR1 is WSHSY and CDR2 is SAAADI in the germline V gene. The CDR3 extends over 17 amino acids. CDR3 DNA: TGCGCCAGCAGTGAGCCTCCGGGACAGGGCCTTAACTATGGCTACACCTTC. This translates into CASSEPPGQGLNYGYTF.